The TCR beta chain described here comes from a study of regulatory T cells in long-lasting Graves disease. This CDR3 has 11 amino acids. Trimming stripped 2 bases from V and 8 bases from J, with 4 bases between. The V gene's germline CDR1 is SEHNR and CDR2 FQNEAQ (reference sequence). Details on this clonotype: The antigen remains undetermined.

Overall study findings and caveats: Relative to new patients (roughly 950), persistent patients exhibited greater sharing of public clonotypes (more than 2,500).

iRepertoire HTBI primers and Arm-PCR of CDR3 regions built TCR beta libraries. Each CDR3 protein is one row after TCRdb ran MiXCR on the multiplex PCR reads. The table includes 400,000 to 500,000 distinct CDR3 sequences, 15% detected once. The time point: newly diagnosed GD, antithyroid drugs for less than 3 months. RNA extracted from PBMCs served as the sequencing template. These data also formed part of another study, on T cells in Graves' hyperthyroidism and ophthalmopathy. As that study records: Most expanded thyroid clonotypes above 0.001 recurred in blood.

This chain uses TRBV7-9 with TRBJ1-3; D is undetermined. The material was peripheral blood mononuclear cells (PBMCs), obtained at new diagnosis, from a patient treated with antithyroid drugs. This sequence was found in a woman aged 25 to 39 with Graves disease. The CDR3 loop reads CASSLSDTIYF. The CDR3 DNA reads TGTGCCAGCAGCTTATCGGACACCATATATTTT.